This T cell receptor beta chain came from a study of blood T cell repertoires in COVID-19. Whole-study context: T cells, B-cell-depleted T cells, or PBMCs supplied cDNA or gDNA.

In the source study's methods: Reference gene primer amplification gave estimated nucleated cell counts. The assay was immunoSEQ multiplex PCR, and TCRdb's table has in-frame clones only and misses some. The V and J calls and clone size were taken over from that table, and D and trimming were inferred from the DNA. The data show about 480,000 clones, about 90% seen once. The length of the CDR3 is 15 residues. Germline V gene data show CDR1 as SGHDT and CDR2 as YYEEEE. V was pared by 7 bases and J by 6 bases, with 20 bases between. Participants were aged 18 to 89 years from about two dozen US areas. This clonotype was obtained from a woman aged 18-29 years with acute COVID-19. The gene calls are TRBV5-6 and TRBJ2-1; maybe TRBD1 (6 bases). The sample was PBMCs or T cells enriched from blood (not recorded which). The CDR3 sequence is CASPRRGRGGNEQFF. The CDR3 DNA reads TGTGCCAGCCCCCGGAGAGGGAGAGGGGGCAATGAGCAGTTCTTC.